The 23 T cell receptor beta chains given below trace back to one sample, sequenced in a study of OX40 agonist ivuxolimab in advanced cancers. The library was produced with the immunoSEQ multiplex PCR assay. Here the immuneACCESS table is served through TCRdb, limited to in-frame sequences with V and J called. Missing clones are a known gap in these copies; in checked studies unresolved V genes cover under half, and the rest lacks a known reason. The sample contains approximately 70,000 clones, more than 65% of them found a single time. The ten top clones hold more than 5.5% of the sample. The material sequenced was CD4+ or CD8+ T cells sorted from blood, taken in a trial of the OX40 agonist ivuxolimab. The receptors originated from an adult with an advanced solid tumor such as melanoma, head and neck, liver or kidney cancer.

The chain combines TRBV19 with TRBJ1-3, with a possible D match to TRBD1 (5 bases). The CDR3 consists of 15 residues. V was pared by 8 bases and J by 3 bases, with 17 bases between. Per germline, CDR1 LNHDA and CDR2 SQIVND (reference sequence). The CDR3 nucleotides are TGTGCCAGTGGGACCCTGGGGAACTTTGGAAACACCATATATTTT. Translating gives CASGTLGNFGNTIYF.

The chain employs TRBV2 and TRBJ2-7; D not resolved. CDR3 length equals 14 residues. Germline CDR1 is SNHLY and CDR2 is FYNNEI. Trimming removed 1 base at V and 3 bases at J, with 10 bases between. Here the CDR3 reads CASSEGSGDYEQYF. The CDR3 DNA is TGTGCCAGCAGTGAAGGATCTGGGGACTACGAGCAGTACTTC.

The CDR3 nucleotides read TGTGCCACCTCGAAGGGGGGGCAGGGGGTAGGTGAAAAACTGTTTTTT. It encodes CATSKGGQGVGEKLFF. The rearrangement links TRBV4-2 to TRBJ1-4; 7 bases agree with TRBD1. The trim removed 10 bases at V and 7 bases at J, leaving 18 bases unmatched. This CDR3 has 16 amino acids. The germline CDR1 and CDR2 sequences are LGHNA and YNFKEQ.

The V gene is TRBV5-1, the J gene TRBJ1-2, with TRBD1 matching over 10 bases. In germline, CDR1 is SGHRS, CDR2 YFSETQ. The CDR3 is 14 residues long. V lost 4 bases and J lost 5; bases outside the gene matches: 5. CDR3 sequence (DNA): TGCGCCAGCAGCCCCGGGACAGGGGTATATGGCTACACCTTC. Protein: CASSPGTGVYGYTF. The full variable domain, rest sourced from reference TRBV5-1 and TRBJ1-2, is KAGVTQTPRYLIKTRGQQVTLSCSPISGHRSVSWYQQTPGQGLQFLFEYFSETQRNKGNFPGRFSGRQFSNSRSEMNVSTLELGDSALYLCASSPGTGVYGYTFGSGTRLTVV.

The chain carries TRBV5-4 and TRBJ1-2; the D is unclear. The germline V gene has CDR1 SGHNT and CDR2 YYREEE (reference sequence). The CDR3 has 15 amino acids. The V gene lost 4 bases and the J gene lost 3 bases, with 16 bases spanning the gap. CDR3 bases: TGTGCCAGCAGCCATATCTCAGAACGGCACTATGGCTACACCTTC. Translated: CASSHISERHYGYTF. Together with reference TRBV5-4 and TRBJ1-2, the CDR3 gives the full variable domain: ETGVTQSPTHLIKTRGQQVTLRCSSQSGHNTVSWYQQALGQGPQFIFQYYREEENGRGNFPPRFSGLQFPNYSSELNVNALELDDSALYLCASSHISERHYGYTFGSGTRLTVV.

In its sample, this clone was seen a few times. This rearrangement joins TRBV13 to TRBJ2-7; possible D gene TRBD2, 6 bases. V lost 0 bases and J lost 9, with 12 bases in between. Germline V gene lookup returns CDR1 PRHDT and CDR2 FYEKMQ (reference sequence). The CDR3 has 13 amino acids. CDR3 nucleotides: TGTGCCAGCAGCTTAGGTCGGGCCGGGGGGCAGTACTTC. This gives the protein CASSLGRAGGQYF.

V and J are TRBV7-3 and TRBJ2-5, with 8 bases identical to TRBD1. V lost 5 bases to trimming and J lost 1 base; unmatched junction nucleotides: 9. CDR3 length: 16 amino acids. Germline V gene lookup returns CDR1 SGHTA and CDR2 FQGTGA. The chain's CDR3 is CASSAAGQGAQETQYF. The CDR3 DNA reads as TGTGCCAGCAGCGCAGCCGGACAGGGCGCCCAAGAGACCCAGTACTTC.

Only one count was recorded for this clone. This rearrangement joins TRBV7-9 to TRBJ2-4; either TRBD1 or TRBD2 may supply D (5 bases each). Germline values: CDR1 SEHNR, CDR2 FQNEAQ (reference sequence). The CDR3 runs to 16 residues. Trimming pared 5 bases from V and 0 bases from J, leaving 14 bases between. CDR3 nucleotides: TGTGCCAGCAGCCTAGGGGACGGGGAAGCCAAAAACATTCAGTACTTC. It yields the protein CASSLGDGEAKNIQYF.

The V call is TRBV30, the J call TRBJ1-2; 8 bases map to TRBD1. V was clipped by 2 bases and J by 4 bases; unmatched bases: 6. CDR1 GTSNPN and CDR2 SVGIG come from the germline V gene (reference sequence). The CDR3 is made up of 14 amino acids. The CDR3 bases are TGTGCCTGGAGTCGGGACAGGTTCAGCTATGGCTACACCTTC. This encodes CAWSRDRFSYGYTF.

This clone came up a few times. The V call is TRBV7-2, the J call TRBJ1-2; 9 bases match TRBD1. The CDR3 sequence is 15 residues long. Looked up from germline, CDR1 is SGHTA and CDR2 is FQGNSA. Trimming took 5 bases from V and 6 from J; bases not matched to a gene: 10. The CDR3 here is CASSRGTGQADGYTF. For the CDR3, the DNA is TGTGCCAGCAGCCGTGGGACAGGGCAGGCGGATGGCTACACCTTC.

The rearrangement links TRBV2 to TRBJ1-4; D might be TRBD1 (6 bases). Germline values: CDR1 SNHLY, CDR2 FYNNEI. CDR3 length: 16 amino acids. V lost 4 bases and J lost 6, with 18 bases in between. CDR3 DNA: TGTGCCAGCAGTGTGGGGGCGACGGCGGAATATGAAAAACTGTTTTTT. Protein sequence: CASSVGATAEYEKLFF.

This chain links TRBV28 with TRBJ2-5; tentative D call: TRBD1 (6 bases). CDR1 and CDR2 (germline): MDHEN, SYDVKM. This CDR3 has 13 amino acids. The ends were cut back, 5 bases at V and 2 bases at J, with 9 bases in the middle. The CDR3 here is CASSPQGQETQYF. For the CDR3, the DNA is TGTGCCAGCAGTCCACAGGGACAAGAGACCCAGTACTTC.

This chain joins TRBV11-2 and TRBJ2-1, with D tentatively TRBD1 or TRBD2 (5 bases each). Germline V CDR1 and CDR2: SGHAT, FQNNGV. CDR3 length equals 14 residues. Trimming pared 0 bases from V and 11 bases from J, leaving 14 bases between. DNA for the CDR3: TGTGCCAGCAGCTTAGATGCCGGGACGTCCAAGCAGTTCTTC. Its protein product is CASSLDAGTSKQFF. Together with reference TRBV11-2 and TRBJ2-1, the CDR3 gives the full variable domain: EAGVAQSPRYKIIEKRQSVAFWCNPISGHATLYWYQQILGQGPKLLIQFQNNGVVDDSQLPKDRFSAERLKGVDSTLKIQPAKLEDSAVYLCASSLDAGTSKQFFGPGTRLTVL.

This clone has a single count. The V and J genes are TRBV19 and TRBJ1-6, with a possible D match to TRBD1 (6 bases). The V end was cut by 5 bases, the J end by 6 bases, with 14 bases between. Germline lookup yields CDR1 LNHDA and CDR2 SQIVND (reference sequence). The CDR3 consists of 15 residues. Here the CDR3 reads CASSVQQGRNSPLHF. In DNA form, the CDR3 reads TGTGCCAGTAGTGTACAACAGGGACGTAATTCACCCCTCCACTTT.

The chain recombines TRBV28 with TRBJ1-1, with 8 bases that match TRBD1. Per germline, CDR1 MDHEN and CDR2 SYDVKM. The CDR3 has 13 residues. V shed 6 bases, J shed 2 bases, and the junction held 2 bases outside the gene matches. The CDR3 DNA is TGTGCCAGCAGGACAGGGGTAAACACTGAAGCTTTCTTT. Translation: CASRTGVNTEAFF. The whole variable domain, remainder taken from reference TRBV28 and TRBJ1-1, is DVKVTQSSRYLVKRTGEKVFLECVQDMDHENMFWYRQDPGLGLRLIYFSYDVKMKEKGDIPEGYSVSREKKERFSLILESASTNQTSMYLCASRTGVNTEAFFGQGTRLTVV.

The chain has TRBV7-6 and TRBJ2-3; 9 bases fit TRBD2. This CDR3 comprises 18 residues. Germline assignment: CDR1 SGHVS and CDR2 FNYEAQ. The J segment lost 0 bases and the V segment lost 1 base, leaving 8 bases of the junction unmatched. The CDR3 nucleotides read TGTGCCAGCAGCTTAGTCGGCGGGGGGGGAACTAGCACAGATACGCAGTATTTT. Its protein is CASSLVGGGGTSTDTQYF.

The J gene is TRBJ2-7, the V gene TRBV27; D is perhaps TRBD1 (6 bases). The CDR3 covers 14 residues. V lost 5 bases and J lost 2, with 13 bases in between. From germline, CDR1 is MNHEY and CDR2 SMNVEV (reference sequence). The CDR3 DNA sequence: TGTGCCAGCAGTACCGACAGGTCACCCTACGAGCAGTACGTC. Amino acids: CASSTDRSPYEQYV.

In DNA, the CDR3 is TGTGAGAGGCCTAGGGAGCAGTTCTTC. This encodes CERPREQFF. The chain uses TRBV27 and TRBJ2-1; D gene uncertain. Germline CDR1 MNHEY, CDR2 SMNVEV (reference sequence). The CDR3 is made up of 9 amino acids.

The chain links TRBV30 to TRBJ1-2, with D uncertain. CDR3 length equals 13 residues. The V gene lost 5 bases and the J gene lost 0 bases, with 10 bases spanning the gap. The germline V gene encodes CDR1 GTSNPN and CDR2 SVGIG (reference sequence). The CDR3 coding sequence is TGTGCCTGGGTGCGCGCCGCTAACTATGGCTACACCTTC. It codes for CAWVRAANYGYTF.

The CDR3 is CASSLAVRRTGELFF. For the CDR3, the DNA is TGTGCCAGCAGCTTAGCCGTTCGCCGAACCGGGGAGCTGTTTTTT. This chain links TRBV7-9 with TRBJ2-2; D remains unclear. Trimming shortened V by 0 bases and J by 5 bases, and 10 bases separated the two germline ends. Germline values: CDR1 SEHNR, CDR2 FQNEAQ (reference sequence). CDR3 length: 15 amino acids.

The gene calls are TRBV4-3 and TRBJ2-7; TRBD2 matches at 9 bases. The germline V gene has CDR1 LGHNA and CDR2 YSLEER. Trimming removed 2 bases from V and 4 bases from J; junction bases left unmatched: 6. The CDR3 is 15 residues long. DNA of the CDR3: TGCGCCAGCAGCCAACTCGCTAGCGGGGATTACGAGCAGTACTTC. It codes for CASSQLASGDYEQYF.

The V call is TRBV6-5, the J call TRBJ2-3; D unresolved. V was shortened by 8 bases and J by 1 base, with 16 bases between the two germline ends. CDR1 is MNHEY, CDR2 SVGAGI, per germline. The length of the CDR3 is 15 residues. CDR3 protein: CASGSPKTGTDTQYF. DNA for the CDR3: TGTGCCAGCGGATCCCCAAAGACGGGCACAGATACGCAGTATTTT.

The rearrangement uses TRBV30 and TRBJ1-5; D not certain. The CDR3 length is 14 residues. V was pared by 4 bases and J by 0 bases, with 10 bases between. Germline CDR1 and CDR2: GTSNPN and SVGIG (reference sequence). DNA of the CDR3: TGTGCCTGGAACGGACCTAGTAGCAATCAGCCCCAGCATTTT. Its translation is CAWNGPSSNQPQHF. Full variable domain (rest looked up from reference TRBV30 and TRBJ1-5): SQTIHQWPATLVQPVGSPLSLECTVEGTSNPNLYWYRQAAGRGLQLLFYSVGIGQISSEVPQNLSASRPQDRQFILSSKKLLLSDSGFYLCAWNGPSSNQPQHFGDGTRLSIL.